These 19 T cell receptor beta chains were all obtained from the same sample, sequenced in a study of spatial heterogeneity in lung cancer. Study observations and caveats: Within tumors, counts of expanded alpha and beta TCRs tracked tumor mutation counts.

TCRdb reprocessed the 5' RACE reads via MiXCR and lists one record per CDR3 protein. The data contain fewer than 25,000 distinct CDR3 sequences, approximately 4.3% of them singletons. Their target antigens are unknown. The time point here: sample taken at primary tumor resection. The sequences come from lung tumor tissue, collected at surgery. The receptor set was obtained from a male donor with early-stage non-small cell lung cancer.

The chain is built from TRBV20-1 and TRBJ2-1; TRBD2 matches at 7 bases. CDR3 size: 14 residues. V trimming: 5 bases; J trimming: 5 bases; junction bases outside the gene matches: 9. Germline CDR1 DFQATT, CDR2 SNEGSKA (reference sequence). The CDR3 sequence is CSARGSVRHNEQFF. The CDR3, as DNA: TGCAGTGCTCGCGGGAGCGTTCGCCACAATGAGCAGTTCTTC.

At least ten counts were recorded for this clonotype. An end of the junction does not agree with germline; a read error may underlie this. The chain employs TRBV3-1 and TRBJ2-5; possibly TRBD1 for D (6 bases). This CDR3 is built from 16 residues. Germline V gene lookup returns CDR1 LGHDT and CDR2 YNNKEL (reference sequence). The DNA for the CDR3 is TGTGCCAGCAGCCAAGGGGGGCAGCCAGCACAAGTGACCCAGTACTTC. The encoded protein is CASSQGGQPAQVTQYF.

This clonotype has ten or more counts. V usage is TRBV20-1 and J usage is TRBJ2-3; a weak D match, TRBD2 (7 bases). Trimming stripped 6 bases from V and 4 bases from J, with 17 bases between. Germline V lookup: CDR1 DFQATT, CDR2 SNEGSKA (reference sequence). The CDR3 spans 14 residues. The CDR3 nucleotides read TGCAGTGCCCCCGGGCGGGGGCAAGCAGATACGCAGTATTTT. Amino acids: CSAPGRGQADTQYF.

This clonotype was seen at least ten times. The chain uses TRBV20-1 and TRBJ2-7, with 12 positions matching TRBD2. Per germline, CDR1 DFQATT and CDR2 SNEGSKA (reference sequence). With V trimmed by 6 bases and J by 4 bases, 7 bases remained unmatched. The CDR3 consists of 14 residues. CDR3: CSAPSLAGGYEQYF. CDR3 DNA sequence: TGCAGTGCACCCTCACTAGCGGGAGGTTACGAGCAGTACTTC.

About this clonotype itself: A much larger clone sits a single nucleotide away, making a read error possible. The chain links TRBV12-3 or TRBV12-4 to TRBJ2-7, with 13 bases identical to TRBD2. Trimming cost V 6 bases and J 4 bases; bases outside gene matches: 6. The CDR3 has 15 amino acids. The CDR3 bases are TGTGCCAGCAGCCGCAGGACTAGCGGGAGATACGAGCAGTACTTC. It encodes CASSRRTSGRYEQYF.

The chain uses TRBV20-1 and TRBJ1-1; D gene ambiguous. Germline values: CDR1 DFQATT, CDR2 SNEGSKA (reference sequence). This CDR3 spans 13 amino acids. V was clipped by 3 bases and J by 2 bases, with 10 bases between them. CDR3 DNA: TGCAGTGCTAGCCCGTGGGTAAACACTGAAGCTTTCTTT. Translating gives CSASPWVNTEAFF.

This clonotype has at least ten counts. The gene calls are TRBV6-5 and TRBJ1-6, with a possible D match to TRBD1 (5 bases). CDR1 is MNHEY and CDR2 is SVGAGI in the germline V gene. There are 14 residues in the CDR3. Trimming took 1 base from V and 10 from J, leaving 11 bases between them. The CDR3 nucleotides are TGTGCCAGCAGTTACTTGGGGGGAAGATCACCCCTCCACTTT. This encodes CASSYLGGRSPLHF.

This clonotype was counted a few times. The V and J genes are TRBV20-1 and TRBJ2-1; 7 bases align to TRBD1. Germline CDR1 reads DFQATT; CDR2 reads SNEGSKA (reference sequence). The CDR3 sequence is 16 residues long. Losses at the gene ends were 0 bases for V and 5 bases for J; bases not matched to a gene: 10. CDR3 sequence (DNA): TGCAGTGCTAGAGAAGGCGCAGGGGGTTATAACAATGAGCAGTTCTTC. This encodes CSAREGAGGYNNEQFF.

This clonotype was recorded many times. The chain links TRBV7-2 to TRBJ2-1; 14 bases line up with TRBD2. There are 17 residues in the CDR3. V lost 5 bases and J lost 2; bases outside the gene matches: 5. Germline CDR1 and CDR2: SGHTA and FQGNSA. CDR3 protein: CASSVRLAGGAYNEQFF. The CDR3 bases are TGTGCCAGCAGCGTCAGACTAGCGGGAGGGGCCTACAATGAGCAGTTCTTC.

This clonotype was seen at least ten times. J is TRBJ2-7 and V is TRBV18, with D possibly TRBD2 on 5 matching bases. V lost 4 bases and J lost 0, with 16 bases in between. The CDR3 is 16 amino acids. Germline V lookup: CDR1 KGHSH, CDR2 LQKENI. The CDR3 region has the DNA TGTGCCAGCTCACTCGGGGTAGGAAGGTCCTCCTACGAGCAGTACTTC. Protein product: CASSLGVGRSSYEQYF.

This clonotype was seen only a few times. The chain recombines TRBV7-9 with TRBJ2-1; the D gene is possibly TRBD2 (6 bases). Germline loops: CDR1 SEHNR, CDR2 FQNEAQ (reference sequence). V was shortened by 0 bases and J by 9 bases, with 18 bases between the two germline ends. This CDR3 is built from 16 residues. CDR3 bases: TGTGCCAGCAGCTTAGCTCGGGGAGGACTTACTGGTGAGCAGTTCTTC. Translating it yields CASSLARGGLTGEQFF.

This clonotype appeared many times. The V gene is TRBV28, the J gene TRBJ2-2; no clear D gene. V was shortened by 3 bases and J by 8 bases, with 4 bases between the two germline ends. Germline V gene lookup returns CDR1 MDHEN and CDR2 SYDVKM. This CDR3 has 11 amino acids. CDR3: CASSFLGELFF. The DNA for the CDR3 is TGTGCCAGCAGTTTCCTGGGGGAGCTGTTTTTT. Full variable domain (outside the CDR3, taken from reference TRBV28 and TRBJ2-2): DVKVTQSSRYLVKRTGEKVFLECVQDMDHENMFWYRQDPGLGLRLIYFSYDVKMKEKGDIPEGYSVSREKKERFSLILESASTNQTSMYLCASSFLGELFFGEGSRLTVL.

This clonotype came up many times. The chain couples TRBV25-1 to TRBJ2-1, with D perhaps being TRBD1 or TRBD2 (5 bases each). The CDR3 consists of 16 residues. CDR1 and CDR2 from the germline V gene are MGHDK and SYGVNS. The ends were cut back, 3 bases at V and 5 bases at J, with 17 bases in the middle. The CDR3 is CASSDLQRRDHNEQFF. In DNA form, the CDR3 reads TGTGCCAGCAGTGATCTCCAGCGTAGGGACCACAATGAGCAGTTCTTC.

This clonotype was seen ten or more times. This rearrangement joins TRBV6-1 to TRBJ1-5; no definite D call. Germline V gene data show CDR1 as MNHNS and CDR2 as SASEGT. Trimming left V 2 bases short and J 3 bases short, with 8 bases between. The length of the CDR3 is 14 residues. The chain's CDR3 is CASSEKVFNQPQHF. Written as DNA, the CDR3 is TGTGCCAGCAGTGAAAAAGTCTTCAATCAGCCCCAGCATTTT.

This sequence joins TRBV12-3 or TRBV12-4 and TRBJ2-7; 11 bases align to TRBD1. After removal of 3 bases from V and 4 bases from J, the junction contained 5 bases not matched to a gene. The CDR3 is 15 amino acids. The CDR3 is CASSLGQGGLYEQYF. The CDR3 nucleotides read TGTGCCAGCAGTTTGGGACAGGGGGGCCTTTACGAGCAGTACTTC.

This clonotype counts as medium-sized. The chain combines TRBV12-3 or TRBV12-4 with TRBJ1-2; TRBD1 matches 7 bases. The CDR3 contains 14 residues. Losses at the gene ends were 3 bases for V and 0 bases for J; bases not matched to a gene: 1. The DNA of the CDR3 is TGTGCCAGCAGTTTTGGGACAGCTAACTATGGCTACACCTTC. Residues: CASSFGTANYGYTF.

There are many counts of this clonotype. This sequence joins TRBV12-3 or TRBV12-4 and TRBJ1-1, with D unclear. This CDR3 is built from 12 residues. Between the trimmed V and J ends, which lost 3 bases and 5 bases, there was a span of 7 bases. The CDR3 protein is CASSFLGTEAFF. DNA of the CDR3: TGTGCCAGCAGTTTCCTGGGGACTGAAGCTTTCTTT.

This clonotype was recorded many times. The genes are TRBV7-3 and TRBJ2-6; no clear D. Trimming pared 0 bases from V and 0 bases from J, leaving 9 bases between. CDR1 is SGHTA, CDR2 FQGTGA, per germline. The CDR3 sequence is 17 residues long. The CDR3 sequence: CASSLTATTSGANVLTF. DNA for the CDR3: TGTGCCAGCAGCTTAACAGCTACAACCTCTGGGGCCAACGTCCTGACTTTC.

This clonotype qualifies as medium-sized (0.01 to 0.1%). J is TRBJ2-7 and V is TRBV27; the D is unclear. The CDR3 extends over 15 amino acids. The V and J ends lost 1 base and 0 bases respectively, with 10 bases between them. Per the germline V gene, CDR1 is MNHEY and CDR2 is SMNVEV (reference sequence). The CDR3 nucleotides read TGTGCCAGCAGTTTATTTGGCGGCAGCTCCTACGAGCAGTACTTC. Protein: CASSLFGGSSYEQYF.